This TCR beta chain stems from a study of cytomegalovirus exposure and HLA in healthy donors. As for the study in general: The early release's HLA-typed donors yielded 78 million or so unique TCRs. Overall study results and limits: Analyzed later, most CMV-associated TCR beta chains appeared HLA-restricted. Cytomegalovirus-associated TCR beta chains were listed, numbering roughly 150.

In regard to this clone: Its matching antigen is unknown.

Vbeta (60) and Jbeta (13) primers were used in the PCR. This table comes from immunoSEQ multiplex PCR, and its TCRdb copy is limited to in-frame clones, with some not included. The repertoire consists of under 250,000 clones, with roughly 85% occurring once and the leading ten covering about 2%. V lost 4 bases and J lost 2, with 12 bases in between. Germline CDR1 SGHRS, CDR2 YFSETQ. The CDR3 consists of 15 residues. The TCR comes from a woman in her forties or fifties in good health and CMV-seronegative. Material: PBMCs. The chain employs TRBV5-1 and TRBJ1-4; a weak D match, TRBD1 (5 bases). The CDR3 sequence is CASSPYRSTNEKLFF. In nucleotides, the CDR3 is TGCGCCAGCAGCCCGTACAGGTCGACTAATGAAAAACTGTTTTTT.